A single sample is the source of the 29 T cell receptor beta chains below, sequenced in a study of blood T cell repertoires in COVID-19. Measured with immunoSEQ multiplex PCR; TCRdb has only the in-frame clones, and not every one. This sample has a few hundred thousand clones; around 85% occur once, and the top ten carry about 2.7%. The material sequenced was PBMCs or T cells enriched from blood (not recorded which). The receptors were sampled from a woman between 50 and 59 years old who had recovered from COVID-19.

Only one count was recorded for this clone. The V call is TRBV15, the J call TRBJ2-1, with 9 bases that match TRBD2. The CDR3 runs 15 residues. Germline values: CDR1 LNHNV, CDR2 YYDKDF (reference sequence). V was clipped by 3 bases and J by 4 bases; unmatched bases: 4. The CDR3 sequence: CATSRTSGVYNEQFF. CDR3 in DNA: TGTGCCACCAGCAGGACTAGCGGCGTGTACAATGAGCAGTTCTTC.

The rearrangement joins TRBV12-2 to TRBJ1-6. TRBV12-2 is flagged as a pseudogene. The CDR3 extends over 15 amino acids. The chain's CDR3 is CASRLGGCGESPLHF. In nucleotides, the CDR3 is TGTGCAAGTCGCTTAGGAGGTTGCGGGGAGTCACCCCTCCACTTT.

This sequence joins TRBV12-3 or TRBV12-4 and TRBJ1-2, with 8 bases identical to TRBD1. V was clipped by 2 bases and J by 6 bases; unmatched bases: 2. The CDR3 consists of 13 residues. CDR3 residues: CASSLPTGDGYTF. For the CDR3, the DNA is TGTGCCAGCAGTTTACCGACAGGGGATGGCTACACCTTC.

This clone was seen just once. V usage is TRBV30 and J usage is TRBJ1-6; TRBD1 agrees at 9 bases. V was pared by 2 bases and J by 7 bases, with 6 bases of the junction left unmatched. In germline, CDR1 is GTSNPN, CDR2 SVGIG (reference sequence). The CDR3 spans 15 residues. The CDR3 protein is CAWSSGTGTNSPLHF. The CDR3 DNA follows: TGTGCCTGGAGTTCGGGGACAGGGACGAATTCACCCCTCCACTTT.

The chain is built from TRBV19 and TRBJ1-1, with 8 bases lining up with TRBD1. The CDR3 contains 15 residues. Germline assignment: CDR1 LNHDA and CDR2 SQIVND (reference sequence). Germline trimming cut 6 bases from V and 2 bases from J; bases unmatched to any gene: 8. The CDR3 coding sequence is TGTGCCAGTAGACCGGACAGGGCCTTCAACACTGAAGCTTTCTTT. Translating it yields CASRPDRAFNTEAFF.

The chain links TRBV19 to TRBJ1-6; D perhaps matches TRBD1 (5 bases). This CDR3 is 16 amino acids long. Germline V lookup: CDR1 LNHDA, CDR2 SQIVND (reference sequence). Deletions cut 7 bases from V and 7 bases from J, with 20 bases between. CDR3 DNA sequence: TGTGCCAGTAACTCACCCGGCGGGGCAAGAAATTCACCCCTCCACTTT. It codes for CASNSPGGARNSPLHF.

The chain combines TRBV11-2 with TRBJ2-3; 10 nucleotides match TRBD2. The V gene end was trimmed by 5 bases and the J gene end by 5 bases; junction bases not matched to a gene: 10. CDR1 and CDR2 from the germline V gene are SGHAT and FQNNGV. The CDR3 sequence is 16 residues long. DNA for the CDR3: TGTGCCAGCAGCCCGAGTCTAGCGGGAGCCGTAGATACGCAGTATTTT. It translates to CASSPSLAGAVDTQYF.

J is TRBJ2-1 and V is TRBV27, with 7 bases aligning to TRBD2. V dropped 6 bases and J dropped 7; count of bases not matched to a gene: 12. In germline, CDR1 is MNHEY, CDR2 SMNVEV (reference sequence). The CDR3 is 15 amino acids. As DNA, the CDR3 is TGTGCCAGCAGCTCACTAGCGCCCCAGAGAAATGAGCAGTTCTTC. Amino acid sequence: CASSSLAPQRNEQFF.

This chain connects TRBV7-9 to TRBJ1-3; no clear D. Trimming removed 5 bases from V and 9 bases from J, with 26 bases in between. The CDR3 sequence is 17 residues long. The V gene's germline CDR1 is SEHNR and CDR2 FQNEAQ (reference sequence). This chain's CDR3 is CASSLSRTGSGAGTIYF. The CDR3 DNA reads as TGTGCCAGCAGCCTTTCCAGAACGGGGTCCGGCGCCGGCACCATATATTTT.

The chain joins TRBV4-1 to TRBJ2-7; D is undetermined. Germline loops: CDR1 MGHRA, CDR2 YSYEKL. CDR3 length: 13 residues. Trimming shortened V by 1 base and J by 5 bases, and 9 bases separated the two germline ends. CDR3 coding DNA: TGCGCCAGCAGCCAAGGAGAGTTCCACGAGCAGTACTTC. It codes for CASSQGEFHEQYF.

The chain links TRBV6-5 to TRBJ2-7, with unresolved D. Trimming removed 2 bases from V and 7 bases from J, with 12 bases in between. The CDR3 runs to 13 residues. The germline CDR1 and CDR2 sequences are MNHEY and SVGAGI. Written as DNA, the CDR3 is TGTGCCAGCAGTTACAGAGGAGCGTTGGAGCAGTACTTC. This translates into CASSYRGALEQYF.

The chain is built from TRBV5-1 and TRBJ2-1; D possibly corresponds to TRBD1 (6 bases). The V end lost 3 bases, the J end lost 7 bases, and 11 bases lay between the germline ends. CDR3 length: 13 residues. The V gene's germline CDR1 is SGHRS and CDR2 YFSETQ. CDR3: CASSSTGSNEQFF. CDR3 DNA sequence: TGCGCCAGCAGCTCTACAGGGTCAAATGAGCAGTTCTTC. The variable domain in full, completed from reference TRBV5-1 and TRBJ2-1, reads KAGVTQTPRYLIKTRGQQVTLSCSPISGHRSVSWYQQTPGQGLQFLFEYFSETQRNKGNFPGRFSGRQFSNSRSEMNVSTLELGDSALYLCASSSTGSNEQFFGPGTRLTVL.

About this clone itself: The same CDR3 can be traced to other DNA sequences in this sample. The chain has TRBV5-4 and TRBJ1-1; D not resolved. The V end was cut by 1 base, the J end by 3 bases, with 7 bases between. The V gene's germline CDR1 is SGHNT and CDR2 YYREEE (reference sequence). The CDR3 is 13 residues long. CDR3 DNA sequence: TGTGCCAGCAGCTTGTTAGAGGACACTGAAGCTTTCTTT. It is translated as CASSLLEDTEAFF.

The rearrangement links TRBV9 to TRBJ1-3; perhaps TRBD1 as D (6 bases). The V gene's germline CDR1 is SGDLS and CDR2 YYNGEE. The V end lost 3 bases, the J end lost 8 bases, and 12 bases lay between the germline ends. The CDR3 spans 13 residues. The CDR3 region is CASSALQGHTIYF. CDR3 coding DNA: TGTGCCAGCAGCGCGTTACAGGGACACACCATATATTTT.

The rearrangement links TRBV18 to TRBJ2-7; TRBD1 agrees at 8 bases. Germline CDR1 is KGHSH and CDR2 is LQKENI. The CDR3 is 14 amino acids. V lost 4 bases and J lost 3; bases outside the gene matches: 5. CDR3 protein: CASSRGQEYYEQYF. The CDR3 DNA sequence: TGTGCCAGCTCACGGGGACAGGAGTACTACGAGCAGTACTTC.

The J gene is TRBJ2-5, the V gene TRBV19, with 9 bases lining up with TRBD2. The length of the CDR3 is 14 residues. The V and J ends lost 10 bases and 10 bases, in that order; junction bases with no gene match: 16. Germline assignment: CDR1 LNHDA and CDR2 SQIVND (reference sequence). The CDR3 here is CATAGGTRGGNQYF. The CDR3 region has the DNA TGTGCCACCGCGGGGGGGACCCGAGGAGGGAACCAGTACTTC.

V gene TRBV6-2 or TRBV6-3 combines with J gene TRBJ2-1; 9 bases are shared with TRBD2. Germline V gene data show CDR1 as MNHEY and CDR2 as SVGEGT. The V segment lost 0 bases and the J segment 7 bases; nucleotides outside the gene matches: 4. The CDR3 contains 15 residues. The CDR3 nucleotides are TGTGCCAGCAGTTACTCGTCGAGCGGGAGGAATGAGCAGTTCTTC. As protein: CASSYSSSGRNEQFF.

The chain has TRBV27 and TRBJ2-7; D not resolved. V gave up 3 bases and J gave up 0 bases, with 9 bases separating them. The CDR3 spans 14 residues. Germline CDR1 reads MNHEY; CDR2 reads SMNVEV (reference sequence). The CDR3 protein is CASSLRGTSYEQYF. The CDR3 nucleotides read TGTGCCAGCAGTTTGCGAGGAACCTCCTACGAGCAGTACTTC.

This clone has just one count. This chain uses TRBV30 with TRBJ1-1; D possibly corresponds to TRBD1 (5 bases). CDR1 and CDR2 (germline): GTSNPN, SVGIG (reference sequence). Trimming removed 5 bases at V and 10 bases at J, with 17 bases between. The CDR3 is 12 amino acids. The CDR3 coding sequence is TGTGCCTGGGGGGCGGCGGGGATGGGAGCTTTCTTT. Amino acids: CAWGAAGMGAFF.

The V and J genes are TRBV4-1 and TRBJ1-2, with 7 bases identical to TRBD1. Germline assignment: CDR1 MGHRA and CDR2 YSYEKL. The V and J ends lost 1 base and 5 bases, in that order; junction bases with no gene match: 7. The CDR3 loop spans 15 amino acids. CDR3 in amino acids: CASSQAAQGGYGYTF. The CDR3, as DNA: TGCGCCAGCAGCCAAGCCGCGCAGGGGGGATATGGCTACACCTTC.

V usage is TRBV6-1 and J usage is TRBJ1-5; no reliable D call. The CDR3 is made up of 14 amino acids. Germline V lookup: CDR1 MNHNS, CDR2 SASEGT. Trimming stripped 2 bases from V and 1 base from J, with 6 bases between. The CDR3 spells CASSEYISNQPQHF. The CDR3 DNA reads TGTGCCAGCAGTGAATACATAAGCAATCAGCCCCAGCATTTT.

The chain carries TRBV5-1 and TRBJ1-5; 7 bases line up with TRBD1. V lost 0 bases and J lost 4; bases outside the gene matches: 7. The CDR3 is 16 residues long. Germline CDR1 reads SGHRS; CDR2 reads YFSETQ. The chain's CDR3 is CASSLGTGLTNQPQHF. The CDR3 DNA sequence: TGCGCCAGCAGCTTGGGGACAGGACTAACTAATCAGCCCCAGCATTTT.

The rearrangement links TRBV6-2 or TRBV6-3 to TRBJ2-7, with TRBD2 matching 7 bases. The CDR3 covers 16 residues. The germline CDR1 and CDR2 sequences are MNHEY and SVGEGT. The V segment lost 0 bases and the J segment 0 bases; nucleotides outside the gene matches: 5. The CDR3 region has the DNA TGTGCCAGCAGTTACTCGTCCGGGGGGTACTCCTACGAGCAGTACTTC. Its protein product is CASSYSSGGYSYEQYF.

This clone was seen just once. The DNA for the CDR3 is TGCGCCAGCAGAATAACTCACAGGGGAGGCTACTATGGCTACACCTTC. Its protein is CASRITHRGGYYGYTF. The chain couples TRBV4-3 to TRBJ1-2; 7 bases match TRBD1. Germline V gene data show CDR1 as LGHNA and CDR2 as YSLEER. V lost 6 bases to trimming and J lost 3 bases; unmatched junction nucleotides: 13. This CDR3 has 16 amino acids.

The chain employs TRBV24-1 and TRBJ1-5, with no clear D. Trimming pared 2 bases from V and 0 bases from J, leaving 16 bases between. CDR1 and CDR2 from the germline V gene are KGHDR and SFDVKD. This CDR3 contains 18 residues. The CDR3 DNA is TGTGCCACCAGTGATTCCTGGTCCCTAATCCATAGCAATCAGCCCCAGCATTTT. Its protein is CATSDSWSLIHSNQPQHF.

The chain is built from TRBV15 and TRBJ1-3; 8 nucleotides line up with TRBD1. This CDR3 contains 14 residues. The junction had 2 bases not matched to a gene; V was cut back by 4 bases and J by 3 bases. The V gene's germline CDR1 is LNHNV and CDR2 YYDKDF (reference sequence). CDR3 sequence reads: CATSMDRVGNTIYF. The CDR3 nucleotides are TGTGCCACCAGCATGGACAGGGTTGGAAACACCATATATTTT.

The V call is TRBV19, the J call TRBJ1-4; D is ambiguous. Germline V gives CDR1 LNHDA, CDR2 SQIVND (reference sequence). V lost 5 bases to trimming and J lost 2 bases, with 15 bases between them. The CDR3 covers 16 residues. This CDR3 reads CASSPPSGLTNEKLFF. In DNA, the CDR3 is TGTGCCAGTAGTCCCCCGTCGGGGTTGACTAATGAAAAACTGTTTTTT.

CDR3 sequence: CASSPGQLRGYGYTF. The CDR3 nucleotides read TGTGCCAGCAGCCCGGGACAGCTGAGGGGCTATGGCTACACCTTC. The chain couples TRBV7-9 to TRBJ1-2; 7 positions agree with TRBD1. This CDR3 is built from 15 residues. Trimming cost V 5 bases and J 4 bases; bases outside gene matches: 10. Germline loops: CDR1 SEHNR, CDR2 FQNEAQ (reference sequence).

Written as DNA, the CDR3 is TGTGCCAGCAGCCTAACTAGCGGGGAGACCCAGTACTTC. Translation: CASSLTSGETQYF. This chain joins TRBV11-3 and TRBJ2-5, with 9 bases identical to TRBD2. The V gene's germline CDR1 is SGHNT and CDR2 YENEEA. The CDR3 sequence is 13 residues long. With 5 bases clipped from V and 5 bases from J, the junction kept 3 bases outside the gene matches.